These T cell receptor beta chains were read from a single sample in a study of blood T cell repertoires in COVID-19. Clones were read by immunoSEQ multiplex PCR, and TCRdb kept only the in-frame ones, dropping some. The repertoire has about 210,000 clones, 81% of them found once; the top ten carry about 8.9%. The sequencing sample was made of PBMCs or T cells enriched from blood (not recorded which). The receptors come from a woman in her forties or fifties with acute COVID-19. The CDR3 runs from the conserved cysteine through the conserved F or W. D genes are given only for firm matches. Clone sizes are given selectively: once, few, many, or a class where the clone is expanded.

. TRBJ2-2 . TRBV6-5 CASRPRRDTGELFF TGTGCCAGCAGACCCCGTCGGGACACCGGGGAGCTGTTTTTT
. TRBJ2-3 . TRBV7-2 CASSLQVTSTDTQYF TGTGCCAGCAGCTTACAGGTTACTAGCACAGATACGCAGTATTTT
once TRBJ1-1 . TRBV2 CASSGQRMNTEAFF TGTGCCAGCAGCGGACAGCGCATGAACACTGAAGCTTTCTTT
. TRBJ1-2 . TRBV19 CASSIDRPYGYTF TGTGCCAGTAGTATAGACAGGCCTTATGGCTACACCTTC
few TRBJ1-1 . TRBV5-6 CASSLWGPDTEAFF TGTGCCAGCAGCTTGTGGGGGCCCGACACTGAAGCTTTCTTT
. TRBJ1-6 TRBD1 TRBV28 CASSSPFDRGRNSPLHF TGTGCCAGCAGTTCTCCCTTCGACAGGGGCCGTAATTCACCCCTCCACTTT
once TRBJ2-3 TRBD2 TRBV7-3 CASSLGLNTDTQYF TGTGCCAGCAGCTTGGGACTAAACACAGATACGCAGTATTTT
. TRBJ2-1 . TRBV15 CATSRDLGERQFF TGTGCCACCAGCAGAGATTTGGGAGAGAGGCAGTTCTTC
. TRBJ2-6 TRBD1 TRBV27 CASSPPGQGLFPGANVLTF TGTGCCAGCAGCCCCCCGGGACAGGGATTATTCCCTGGGGCCAACGTCCTGACTTTC
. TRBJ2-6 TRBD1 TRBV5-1 CASSLGQGAGANVLTF TGCGCCAGCAGCCTAGGACAGGGGGCTGGGGCCAACGTCCTGACTTTC
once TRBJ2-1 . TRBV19 CASSQAVPSSYNEQFF TGTGCCAGTAGCCAAGCGGTACCGAGCTCCTACAATGAGCAGTTCTTC
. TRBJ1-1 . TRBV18 CASGNTVGGNWVEAFF TGTGCCAGCGGCAACACGGTCGGAGGGAATTGGGTTGAAGCTTTCTTT
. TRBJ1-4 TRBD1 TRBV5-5 CASSPDRGHEKLFF TGTGCCAGCAGCCCGGACAGGGGGCACGAAAAACTGTTTTTT
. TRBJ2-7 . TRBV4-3 CASSQDKGTYEQYF TGCGCCAGCAGCCAAGATAAGGGGACCTACGAGCAGTACTTC
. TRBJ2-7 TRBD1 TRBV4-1 CASSQINVGQGAYEQYF TGCGCCAGCAGCCAAATCAACGTAGGACAGGGAGCCTACGAGCAGTACTTC
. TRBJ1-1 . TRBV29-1 CSVEGTAIRGMNTEAFF TGCAGCGTTGAAGGGACAGCTATAAGAGGAATGAACACTGAAGCTTTCTTT
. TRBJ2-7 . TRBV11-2 CASSRAYEQYF TGTGCCAGCAGCCGAGCCTACGAGCAGTACTTC
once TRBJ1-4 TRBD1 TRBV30 CAWARDRGEKLFF TGTGCCTGGGCCCGGGACAGAGGCGAAAAACTGTTTTTT
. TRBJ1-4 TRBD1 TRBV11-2 CASSSGQGAVANEKLFF TGTGCCAGCAGCTCGGGACAGGGGGCGGTGGCTAATGAAAAACTGTTTTTT
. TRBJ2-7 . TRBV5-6 CASSRTGVASEQYF TGTGCCAGCAGCCGGACGGGAGTTGCGTCCGAGCAGTACTTC
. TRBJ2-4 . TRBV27 CASSLVRGGNIQYF TGTGCCAGCAGTTTGGTACGGGGAGGAAACATTCAGTACTTC
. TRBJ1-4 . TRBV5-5 CASSLGARTTNEKLFF TGTGCCAGCAGCTTGGGGGCCAGAACAACTAATGAAAAACTGTTTTTT
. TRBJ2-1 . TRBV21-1 CASGGTPDNEQFF TGTGCCAGCGGGGGGACCCCCGACAATGAGCAGTTCTTC
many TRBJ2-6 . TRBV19 CASSPRDYSLPPSGANVLTF TGTGCCAGTAGTCCTAGAGACTATTCTTTACCCCCGTCGGGGGCCAACGTCCTGACTTTC
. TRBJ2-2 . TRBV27 CASSTRGLNTGELFF TGTGCCAGCAGTACCCGGGGACTGAACACCGGGGAGCTGTTTTTT
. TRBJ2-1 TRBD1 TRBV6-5 CASSYSTDRLNEQFF TGTGCCAGCAGTTACTCTACGGACAGGCTCAATGAGCAGTTCTTC
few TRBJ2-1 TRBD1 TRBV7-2 CASSLDRGLHNEQFF TGTGCCAGCAGCTTAGACAGGGGGCTTCACAATGAGCAGTTCTTC
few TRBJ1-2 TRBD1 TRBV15 CATSSRQGDHGYTF TGTGCCACCAGCAGCCGACAGGGGGATCATGGCTACACCTTC